The T cell receptor beta chain described here comes from a study of blood T cell repertoires in COVID-19. About the research overall: Sources were T cells, B-cell-depleted T cells, or PBMCs; the material itself was cDNA or gDNA.

With V trimmed by 0 bases and J by 5 bases, 11 bases remained unmatched. The CDR3 is 18 amino acids. Germline V gene sequence: CDR1 LGHDT, CDR2 YNNKEL (reference sequence). Clones were sequenced by immunoSEQ multiplex PCR, and TCRdb holds only the in-frame ones, with some missing. Among approximately 44,000 clones, around 90% were seen once, and the ten largest hold 4.3%. The sequencing sample was made of peripheral blood. V and J are TRBV3-1 (or the pseudogene TRBV3-2) and TRBJ2-7; 12 bases agree with TRBD2. This receptor was obtained from a man aged 60 to 69 with acute or convalescent COVID-19. The CDR3 DNA is TGTGCCAGCAGCCAAGATCGCGGACTAGCGGGGAAGCTACACGAGCAGTACTTC. This gives the protein CASSQDRGLAGKLHEQYF.